This TCR beta chain appears in the sequencing data of a study of blood T cell repertoires in COVID-19. Only in-frame clones appear in the TCRdb table, and some are missing; sequencing was by immunoSEQ multiplex PCR. The sample has about 300,000 clones, approximately 84% seen once. CDR1 and CDR2 from the germline V gene are SEHNR and FQNEAQ (reference sequence). J lost 6 bases, V lost 4 bases, and 10 bases had no gene match. This CDR3 region has 15 residues. Those enrolled, adults aged roughly 18 to 89 years, came from under 25 US areas. This clonotype originated in a man aged 25-40 years who had recovered from COVID-19. The V gene is TRBV7-9, the J gene TRBJ1-2; 8 nucleotides agree with TRBD1. The source material was PBMCs or T cells enriched from blood (not recorded which). This CDR3 is CASSSQTGEEDGYTF. For the CDR3, the DNA is TGTGCCAGCAGCTCCCAGACAGGGGAGGAGGATGGCTACACCTTC.